Described below is a single T cell receptor beta chain sequence and its context. Its antigen is still unknown. This CDR3 has 13 residues. Germline V gene data show CDR1 as SGHVS and CDR2 as FQNEAQ. The V and J ends lost 5 bases and 4 bases respectively, with 11 bases between them. A multiplex PCR was run with 60 Vbeta primers and 13 Jbeta primers. The table came from immunoSEQ multiplex PCR; TCRdb's copy has only in-frame clones and leaves some out. Among 100,000 to 120,000 clones listed, under 80% were seen once. This sample stems from a study of cytomegalovirus exposure and HLA in healthy donors. Study-level background: T cells numbering some 170 million yielded approximately 120 million unique TCR beta sequences in an earlier analysis. Caucasian-associated ancestry cluster membership applied to approximately 80% of around 400 genotyped donors.

Points from the study as a whole: Presence/absence analyses assumed roughly uniform sequencing depth across donors. TCR beta V segments were, for the most part, productive about 87% or about 30% of the time in an earlier analysis.

Sequencing input: PBMCs. This TCR was sampled from a woman in her 40s in good health and CMV-seropositive. The chain employs TRBV7-8 and TRBJ1-1, with a weak D call TRBD1 (5 bases). CDR3 DNA: TGTGCCAGCAGCGGGGCCAAGTCCACTGAAGCTTTCTTT. As protein: CASSGAKSTEAFF.